A selection of T cell receptor beta chains follows, all from one sample in a study of CD8+ T cells in alopecia areata. Clones were sequenced by immunoSEQ multiplex PCR, and TCRdb holds only the in-frame ones, with some missing. Of over 150,000 clones listed, less than 70% are singletons. The sample consisted of CD8+ T cells sorted from blood, taken at week 24, from a patient treated with tofacitinib. The receptors derive from a human donor with alopecia areata. The CDR3 runs from the conserved cysteine through the conserved F or W. The order of the fields is J gene, clone size, V gene, D gene, CDR3 DNA, CDR3 protein. A D gene is named only where the DNA matches it firmly. Expanded clones get a size class; other rows say once, few or many, or leave the size out.

>TRBJ2-3|few|TRBV4-3|.
TGCGCCAGCAGCCAAGGGGGGACAAACTGGGATACGCAGTATTTT
CASSQGGTNWDTQYF
>TRBJ1-1|.|TRBV10-2|.
TGCGCCAGCAGTGAACAATCGATGAACACTGAAGCTTTCTTT
CASSEQSMNTEAFF
>TRBJ2-5|.|TRBV15|TRBD2
TGTGCCACCAGCAGCTCCGGGGGGGCGGAACAGACCCAGTACTTC
CATSSSGGAEQTQYF
>TRBJ2-7|.|TRBV27|.
TGTGCCAGCAGTTTAACAACGACCTACGAGCAGTACTTC
CASSLTTTYEQYF
>TRBJ2-1|few|TRBV29-1|TRBD2
TGCAGCGTCCCACTAGCGGGGGGGTATGATGAGCAGTTCTTC
CSVPLAGGYDEQFF
>TRBJ1-2|.|TRBV6-5|.
TGTGCCAGCAGTTACTCGAAGCTAGATGGCTACACCTTC
CASSYSKLDGYTF
>TRBJ2-3|.|TRBV5-1|TRBD2
TGCGCCAGCAGCACCCCAACGGCGGGGAGGGCAGATACGCAGTATTTT
CASSTPTAGRADTQYF
>TRBJ2-5|.|TRBV5-6|.
TGTGCCAGCAGCTCGGACACTAAACCACCACAAGAGACCCAGTACTTC
CASSSDTKPPQETQYF
>TRBJ2-3|.|TRBV29-1|TRBD2
TGCAGCGTTGAGGAAGCGGGGAAGGAATATACGCAGTATTTT
CSVEEAGKEYTQYF
>TRBJ2-1|.|TRBV29-1|TRBD1
TGCAGCGTTGAAGGGGGACAGGGGGGCCCAAAGCAGTTCTTC
CSVEGGQGGPKQFF
>TRBJ2-7|.|TRBV7-6|TRBD2
TGTGCCAGCAGCGAAGAATTAGCGGGGCGCTCCTACGAGCAGTACTTC
CASSEELAGRSYEQYF
>TRBJ2-7|.|TRBV30|TRBD1
TGTGCCTGGAGTGTGGGACAGGGAATTTACGAGCAGTACTTC
CAWSVGQGIYEQYF
>TRBJ2-7|once|TRBV4-3|TRBD1
TGCGCCAGCAGCCATGGACAGGGTTCCTACGAGCAGTACTTC
CASSHGQGSYEQYF
>TRBJ2-2|.|TRBV9|.
TGTGCCAGCAGCACCCGGGGCGGGGAGCTGTTTTTT
CASSTRGGELFF
>TRBJ2-2|.|TRBV6-5|.
TGTGCCAGCAGTGATACAGATGGCGGGGAGCTGTTTTTT
CASSDTDGGELFF
>TRBJ1-2|once|TRBV4-1|.
TGCGCCAGCAGCCAAGATGAGTCCGGGGAGTATGGCTACACCTTC
CASSQDESGEYGYTF
>TRBJ2-6|few|TRBV9|.
TGTGCCAGCAGCCCTAAGTACTCTGGGGCCAACGTCCTGACTTTC
CASSPKYSGANVLTF
>TRBJ2-1|.|TRBV9|.
TGTGCCAGCAGCGTATCGGGTAAGAATGAGCAGTTCTTC
CASSVSGKNEQFF
>TRBJ2-6|.|TRBV12-5|.
TGTGCTAGTGCCACGGATTCAGTGTCTGGGGCCAACGTCCTGACTTTC
CASATDSVSGANVLTF
>TRBJ1-1|.|TRBV5-6|TRBD1
TGTGCCAGCAGCTCAGGGGGTACTGAAGCTTTCTTT
CASSSGGTEAFF
>TRBJ1-1|.|TRBV30|.
TGTGCCTGGAGTGTTATGGGGGGCACTGAAGCTTTCTTT
CAWSVMGGTEAFF
>TRBJ2-7|.|TRBV7-9|.
TGTGCCACCCGTGAGGACAGCTCCTACGAGCAGTACTTC
CATREDSSYEQYF
>TRBJ1-5|.|TRBV6-5|.
TGTGCCAGCAGTCCTAATAGCAATCAGCCCCAGCATTTT
CASSPNSNQPQHF
>TRBJ1-2|.|TRBV10-3|TRBD1
TGTGCCATCAGTGAGAGAGGGGACAGGGGCTACACCTTC
CAISERGDRGYTF
>TRBJ1-4|.|TRBV5-6|.
TGTGCCAGCAGCTTGGGGCAAAAACTGTTTTTT
CASSLGQKLFF
>TRBJ2-5|.|TRBV30|.
TGTGCCTGGAGTGTAGATACACGAGAGACCCAGTACTTC
CAWSVDTRETQYF
>TRBJ2-1|.|TRBV30|TRBD1
TGTGCCTGGAGTGCCGGGACAGGGGATAATGAGCAGTTCTTC
CAWSAGTGDNEQFF
>TRBJ1-4|.|TRBV30|.
TGTGCCTGGAGTCAAGGGGGGGGTAATGAAAAACTGTTTTTT
CAWSQGGGNEKLFF
>TRBJ2-5|once|TRBV18|.
TGTGCCAGCTCCCCGCCCCGGACCCAAGAGACCCAGTACTTC
CASSPPRTQETQYF
>TRBJ2-7|.|TRBV7-8|TRBD1
TGTGCCAGCAGCCCCGGGACAGGGGTTGAGCAGTACTTC
CASSPGTGVEQYF
>TRBJ2-1|few|TRBV7-6|.
TGTGCCAGCAGCTTAGGGCCTGAGCAGTTCTTC
CASSLGPEQFF
>TRBJ2-1|.|TRBV9|.
TGTGCCAGCAGCGCCTCACAGGAGTCGGCGGATGGTGAGCAGTTCTTC
CASSASQESADGEQFF
>TRBJ1-4|once|TRBV4-3|.
TGCGCCAGCCGCCCCTATCTAGGGGGGCACGAAAAACTGTTTTTT
CASRPYLGGHEKLFF
>TRBJ1-2|.|TRBV4-1|TRBD1
TGCGCCAGCAGCCCCTTCCAGGGGGGAGGTGGCTACACCTTC
CASSPFQGGGGYTF
>TRBJ2-7|.|TRBV7-6|.
TGTGCCAGCAGTCACTATCCTACTAACCGTTCCTACGAGCAGTACTTC
CASSHYPTNRSYEQYF
>TRBJ2-1|.|TRBV4-3|.
TGCGCCAGCAGCCAAGAGTGGGGCGATCCAGCTAGAAAATACAATGAGCAGTTCTTC
CASSQEWGDPARKYNEQFF
>TRBJ2-7|.|TRBV5-1|.
TGCGCCAGCAGCTTGTCTGCAGGCACCTACGAGCAGTACTTC
CASSLSAGTYEQYF
>TRBJ2-7|.|TRBV7-2|.
TGTGCCAGCAGCTTACTCACTATGGGCGACGAGCAGTACTTC
CASSLLTMGDEQYF
>TRBJ2-3|.|TRBV4-1|TRBD2
TGCGCCAGCAGCCAGGGACTAGCGGAGAGAGATACGCAGTATTTT
CASSQGLAERDTQYF
>TRBJ2-7|.|TRBV27|.
TGTGCCAGCAGTCAAGACAGCAGCTACGAGCAGTACTTC
CASSQDSSYEQYF